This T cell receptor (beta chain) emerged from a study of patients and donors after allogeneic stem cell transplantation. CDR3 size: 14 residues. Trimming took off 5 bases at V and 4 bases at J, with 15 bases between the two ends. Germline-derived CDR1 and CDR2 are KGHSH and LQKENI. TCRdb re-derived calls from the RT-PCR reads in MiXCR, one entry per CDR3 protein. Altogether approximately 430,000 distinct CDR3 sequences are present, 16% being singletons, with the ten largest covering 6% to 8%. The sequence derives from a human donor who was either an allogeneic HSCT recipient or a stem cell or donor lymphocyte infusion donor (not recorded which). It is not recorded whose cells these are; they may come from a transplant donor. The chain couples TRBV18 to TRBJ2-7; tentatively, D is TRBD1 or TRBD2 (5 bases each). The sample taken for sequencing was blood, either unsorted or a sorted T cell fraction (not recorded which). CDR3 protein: CASSTRDGIYEQYF. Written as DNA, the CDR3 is TGTGCCAGCTCAACCCGGGACGGTATATACGAGCAGTACTTC.